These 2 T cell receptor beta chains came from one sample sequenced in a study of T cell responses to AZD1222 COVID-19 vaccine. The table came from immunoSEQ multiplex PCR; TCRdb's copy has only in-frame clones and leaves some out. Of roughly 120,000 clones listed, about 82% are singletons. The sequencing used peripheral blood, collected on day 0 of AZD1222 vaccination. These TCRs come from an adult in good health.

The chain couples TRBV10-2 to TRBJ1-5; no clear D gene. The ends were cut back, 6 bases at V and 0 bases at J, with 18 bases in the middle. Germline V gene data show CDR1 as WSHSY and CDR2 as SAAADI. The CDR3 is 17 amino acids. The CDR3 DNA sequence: TGCGCCAGCAGAGCGGAGAAAGGGCGGTATAGCAATCAGCCCCAGCATTTT. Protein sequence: CASRAEKGRYSNQPQHF.

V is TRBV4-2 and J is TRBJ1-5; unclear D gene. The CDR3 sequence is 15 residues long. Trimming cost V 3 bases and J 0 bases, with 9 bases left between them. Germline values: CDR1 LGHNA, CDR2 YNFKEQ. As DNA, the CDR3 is TGTGCCAGCAGCCAGTACGGAAATAGCAATCAGCCCCAGCATTTT. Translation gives CASSQYGNSNQPQHF.